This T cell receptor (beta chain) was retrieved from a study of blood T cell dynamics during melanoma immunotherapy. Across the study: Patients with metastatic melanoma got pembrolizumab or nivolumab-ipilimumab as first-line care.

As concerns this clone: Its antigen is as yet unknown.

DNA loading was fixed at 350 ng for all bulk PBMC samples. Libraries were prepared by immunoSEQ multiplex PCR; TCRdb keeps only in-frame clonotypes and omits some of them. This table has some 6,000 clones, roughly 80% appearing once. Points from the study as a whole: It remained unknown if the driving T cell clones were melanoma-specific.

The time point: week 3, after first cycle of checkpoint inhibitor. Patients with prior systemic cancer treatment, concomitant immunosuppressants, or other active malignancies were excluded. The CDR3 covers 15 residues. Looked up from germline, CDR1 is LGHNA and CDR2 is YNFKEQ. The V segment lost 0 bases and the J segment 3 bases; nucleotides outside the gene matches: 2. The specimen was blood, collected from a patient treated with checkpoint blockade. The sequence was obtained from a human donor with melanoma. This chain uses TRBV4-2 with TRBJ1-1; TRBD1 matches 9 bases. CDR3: CASSQEDRGDTEAFF. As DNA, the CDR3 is TGTGCCAGCAGCCAAGAGGACAGGGGAGACACTGAAGCTTTCTTT.